Given below is one TCR beta chain in context. Its target is unknown. Enrollment shut out patients with autoimmune disease history or systemic immunosuppression. Baseline was the first blood sampling point, followed by cycle 4 day 1 and cycle 7 day 1. The CDR3 runs to 12 residues. Germline V gives CDR1 SGDLS, CDR2 YYNGEE. Trimming left V 4 bases short and J 3 bases short, with 6 bases between. The data originate from a study of OX40 agonist ivuxolimab in advanced cancers. The wider study: An agonistic human IgG2 monoclonal antibody against OX40 (CD134) was given.

Using immunoSEQ multiplex PCR, the repertoire was profiled, and TCRdb retains in-frame clones only, with some absent. The table shows tens of thousands of clones, with about 89% occurring only once. Study-level points and caveats: The antigen specificity of the peripheral T cells (those that were expanded) was not determined.

The chain has TRBV9 and TRBJ2-3, with unresolved D. This specimen consisted of CD4+ or CD8+ T cells sorted from blood, obtained in a trial of the OX40 agonist ivuxolimab. This sequence originates from an adult with an advanced solid tumor such as melanoma, head and neck, liver or kidney cancer. The DNA of the CDR3 is TGTGCCAGCAGCATAACAACAGATACGCAGTATTTT. It translates to CASSITTDTQYF.